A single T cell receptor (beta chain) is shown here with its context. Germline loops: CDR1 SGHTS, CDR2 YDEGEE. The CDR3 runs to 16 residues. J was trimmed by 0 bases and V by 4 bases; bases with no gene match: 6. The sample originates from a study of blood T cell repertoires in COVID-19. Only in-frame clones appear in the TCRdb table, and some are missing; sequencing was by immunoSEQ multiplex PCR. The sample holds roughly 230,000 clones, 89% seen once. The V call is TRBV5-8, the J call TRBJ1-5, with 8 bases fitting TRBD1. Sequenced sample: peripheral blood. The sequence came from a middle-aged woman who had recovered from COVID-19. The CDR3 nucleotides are TGTGCCAGCAGCCCCGGACAGGGATATAGCAATCAGCCCCAGCATTTT. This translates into CASSPGQGYSNQPQHF.